Following are 14 T cell receptor beta chains from one sample sequenced in a study of blood T cell repertoires in COVID-19. Assay used: immunoSEQ multiplex PCR; TCRdb lists only in-frame clones, some missing. The table records about 220,000 clones, 84% of them present only once. The sequenced material came from peripheral blood. These TCRs come from a woman aged 60-75 years who had recovered from COVID-19.

The V gene is TRBV9, the J gene TRBJ2-3; D possibly corresponds to TRBD2 (6 bases). Germline CDR1 reads SGDLS; CDR2 reads YYNGEE. This CDR3 is 13 amino acids long. V lost 3 bases to trimming and J lost 4 bases, with 9 bases between them. The CDR3 reads CASSGRLADTQYF. CDR3 DNA: TGTGCCAGCAGCGGCCGACTAGCAGATACGCAGTATTTT.

There are a few counts of this clone. The V call is TRBV9, the J call TRBJ1-2, with TRBD1 as a possible D gene (5 bases). The CDR3 totals 13 residues. Trimming pared 2 bases from V and 8 bases from J, leaving 13 bases between. Germline V gene data show CDR1 as SGDLS and CDR2 as YYNGEE. The CDR3 DNA reads as TGTGCCAGCAGCGTGGGGCTCGAGGTGGGCTACACCTTC. It translates to CASSVGLEVGYTF.

The chain couples TRBV7-3 to TRBJ2-1; a weak D match, TRBD2 (6 bases). The V gene's germline CDR1 is SGHTA and CDR2 FQGTGA. The germline V and J ends were trimmed by 5 bases and 3 bases, with 17 bases remaining between them. CDR3 length: 16 residues. This CDR3 is CASSLTGGDDYNEQFF. The CDR3 coding sequence is TGTGCCAGCAGCCTTACCGGGGGTGATGACTACAATGAGCAGTTCTTC.

This clone was detected only a few times. The rearrangement links TRBV5-1 to TRBJ2-7; a weak D match, TRBD2 (6 bases). V was shortened by 1 base and J by 0 bases, with 11 bases between the two germline ends. CDR3 length equals 15 residues. CDR1 and CDR2 from the germline V gene are SGHRS and YFSETQ. The CDR3, as DNA: TGCGCCAGCAGCTTGACTAGCTCCCACTCCTACGAGCAGTACTTC. This encodes CASSLTSSHSYEQYF.

Only a few counts were recorded for this clone. This chain joins TRBV6-2 or TRBV6-3 and TRBJ2-3; 14 nucleotides line up with TRBD2. V gave up 2 bases and J gave up 3 bases; unmatched junction bases: 4. This CDR3 is 17 amino acids long. Germline CDR1 and CDR2: MNHEY and SVGEGT. The CDR3 protein is CASSYGTSGGVTDTQYF. CDR3 nucleotides: TGTGCCAGCAGTTACGGGACTAGCGGGGGTGTTACAGATACGCAGTATTTT.

The V call is TRBV7-3, the J call TRBJ2-5, with 13 positions matching TRBD2. CDR1 and CDR2 (germline): SGHTA, FQGTGA. V dropped 5 bases and J dropped 2; count of bases not matched to a gene: 8. There are 17 residues in the CDR3. This chain's CDR3 is CASSPGGGLAGQETQYF. In DNA, the CDR3 is TGTGCCAGCAGCCCAGGGGGGGGACTAGCGGGACAAGAGACCCAGTACTTC. The full variable domain, its missing parts supplied by reference TRBV7-3 and TRBJ2-5, is GAGVSQTPSNKVTEKGKYVELRCDPISGHTALYWYRQSLGQGPEFLIYFQGTGAADDSGLPNDRFFAVRPEGSVSTLKIQRTERGDSAVYLCASSPGGGLAGQETQYFGPGTRLLVL.

The CDR3 bases are TGTGCCAGCAGTCCCCAGGGGGGCACTGAAGCTTTCTTT. It specifies CASSPQGGTEAFF. This chain links TRBV7-9 with TRBJ1-1; 7 bases map to TRBD1. The CDR3 is made up of 13 amino acids. Germline-derived CDR1 and CDR2 are SEHNR and FQNEAQ (reference sequence). Trimming at V came to 6 bases and at J to 4 bases, leaving 5 bases not matched to a gene.

This clone was detected once. This sequence joins TRBV19 and TRBJ2-7; D unresolved. The CDR3 loop spans 12 amino acids. Trimming took 5 bases from V and 7 from J, leaving 12 bases between them. Per germline, CDR1 LNHDA and CDR2 SQIVND (reference sequence). The CDR3 DNA sequence: TGTGCCAGTAGTGCTTCTTTACGGGAGCAGTACTTC. It translates to CASSASLREQYF.

This chain links TRBV4-1 with TRBJ2-4, with 7 bases lining up with TRBD2. The CDR3 sequence is 16 residues long. The trim removed 1 base at V and 0 bases at J, leaving 3 bases unmatched. Germline CDR1 MGHRA, CDR2 YSYEKL. CDR3 protein: CASSQGGGVAKNIQYF. In DNA, the CDR3 is TGCGCCAGCAGCCAAGGGGGGGGTGTAGCCAAAAACATTCAGTACTTC.

The chain uses TRBV18 and TRBJ2-7, with a weak D call TRBD2 (6 bases). The germline gives CDR1 KGHSH, CDR2 LQKENI. The CDR3 is made up of 14 amino acids. Trimming removed 0 bases from V and 4 bases from J, with 10 bases in between. The CDR3 DNA sequence: TGTGCCAGCTCACCACCGCTAGGGACTTACGAGCAGTACTTC. This translates into CASSPPLGTYEQYF. The full variable domain, rest sourced from reference TRBV18 and TRBJ2-7, is NAGVMQNPRHLVRRRGQEARLRCSPMKGHSHVYWYRQLPEEGLKFMVYLQKENIIDESGMPKERFSAEFPKEGPSILRIQQVVRGDSAAYFCASSPPLGTYEQYFGPGTRLTVT.

CDR3 sequence reads: CASSLGRRTNEKLFF. The CDR3 DNA follows: TGTGCCAGCAGCTTGGGCAGACGGACTAATGAAAAACTGTTTTTT. The chain recombines TRBV7-2 with TRBJ1-4; no definite D call. Looked up from germline, CDR1 is SGHTA and CDR2 is FQGNSA. V lost 3 bases to trimming and J lost 2 bases, with 10 bases between them. The CDR3 sequence is 15 residues long.

This chain links TRBV6-5 with TRBJ1-2; TRBD1 matches at 9 bases. Germline CDR1 is MNHEY and CDR2 is SVGAGI. CDR3 length: 12 residues. Germline trimming cut 5 bases from V and 6 bases from J; bases unmatched to any gene: 1. The CDR3 bases are TGTGCCAGCAGTCGGACAGGGGATGGCTACACCTTC. Amino acid sequence: CASSRTGDGYTF.

This clone has only one observation. The V and J genes are TRBV4-3 and TRBJ1-2; D ambiguous. Trimming left V 0 bases short and J 0 bases short, with 8 bases between. The germline gives CDR1 LGHNA, CDR2 YSLEER. The CDR3 extends over 15 amino acids. The chain's CDR3 is CASSQDLSTNYGYTF. CDR3 sequence (DNA): TGCGCCAGCAGCCAAGATCTTAGTACTAACTATGGCTACACCTTC.

The chain is built from TRBV27 and TRBJ2-7; 11 bases align to TRBD1. The CDR3 has 14 residues. Trimming cost V 4 bases and J 4 bases; bases outside gene matches: 3. Germline V gene data show CDR1 as MNHEY and CDR2 as SMNVEV (reference sequence). CDR3 region: CASSSGQGVYEQYF. In nucleotides, the CDR3 is TGTGCCAGCAGTTCGGGACAGGGGGTATACGAGCAGTACTTC.